This T cell receptor beta chain was captured in a study of blood T cells in healthy people across ages. Together with a sample-barcoded 5' primer, a J-beta primer mix was included in a second PCR lasting about 7 to 12 cycles. TCRdb itself ran the 5' RACE reads through MiXCR, one entry per CDR3 protein. The top ten hold roughly 8% of the sample, which has some 1.5 million distinct CDR3 sequences, over 25% seen once. Findings of the study overall: In long-lived donors, naive CD4+ cell counts and diversity exceeded those of aged donors.

Per individual sample, total RNA of at least 6 micrograms was extracted. This CDR3 is 16 amino acids long. The V gene's germline CDR1 is MNHEY and CDR2 SVGEGT. V gave up 2 bases and J gave up 4 bases, with 17 bases separating them. A few counts support this clonotype. The antigen is undetermined. The gene calls are TRBV6-2 or TRBV6-3 and TRBJ1-2; no reliable D call. The TCR originated in a woman aged 25 to 45 in good health. Sequenced sample: blood. This CDR3 reads CASSYHDTTLGYGYTF. The CDR3 bases are TGTGCCAGCAGTTACCACGATACGACCTTAGGCTATGGCTACACCTTC.